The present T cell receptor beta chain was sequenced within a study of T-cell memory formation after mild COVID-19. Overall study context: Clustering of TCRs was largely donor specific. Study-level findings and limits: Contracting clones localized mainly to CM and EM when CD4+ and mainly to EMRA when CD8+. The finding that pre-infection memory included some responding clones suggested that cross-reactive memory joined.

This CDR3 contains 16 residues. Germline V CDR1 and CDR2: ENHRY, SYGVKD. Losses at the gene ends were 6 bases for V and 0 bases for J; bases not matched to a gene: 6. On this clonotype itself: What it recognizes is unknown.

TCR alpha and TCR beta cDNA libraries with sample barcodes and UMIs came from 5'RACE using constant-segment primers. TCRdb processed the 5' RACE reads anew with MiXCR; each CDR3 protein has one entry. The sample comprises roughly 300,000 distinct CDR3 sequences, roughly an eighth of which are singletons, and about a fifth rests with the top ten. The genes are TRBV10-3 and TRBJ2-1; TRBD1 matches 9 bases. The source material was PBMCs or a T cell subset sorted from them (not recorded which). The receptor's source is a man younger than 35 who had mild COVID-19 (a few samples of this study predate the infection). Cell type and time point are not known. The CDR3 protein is CAIRPDRGPSYNEQFF. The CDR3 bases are TGTGCCATCAGACCGGACAGGGGACCCTCCTACAATGAGCAGTTCTTC.